The TCR beta chain described here comes from a study of response to subunit inactivated influenza vaccine. Study outcomes and limitations: Authors suggested each seasonal flu vaccination may recruit only limited numbers of new T cells.

TCRdb re-called the RT-PCR reads through MiXCR, storing one row per CDR3 protein. The sample carries around 520,000 distinct CDR3 sequences, about an eighth recorded once. A few counts support this clonotype. Its antigen is unidentified. The V end lost 0 bases, the J end lost 4 bases, and 23 bases lay between the germline ends. This CDR3 contains 19 residues. Germline CDR1 reads LGHNA; CDR2 reads YSLEER. The chain couples TRBV4-3 to TRBJ2-3; no definite D call. The source was PBMCs from blood, collected on the day of vaccination. The sequence was obtained from a man aged 45-65 years who received an inactivated influenza vaccine. CDR3 DNA sequence: TGCGCCAGCAGCCAAGACCCCCACCTAGGAGCCGGATTTGCAGATACGCAGTATTTT. Amino acids: CASSQDPHLGAGFADTQYF.